The 27 T cell receptor beta chains presented below share a single source sample, sequenced in a study of shared clonotypes between healthy human individuals. TCRdb keeps only in-frame clones here, not all; method: immunoSEQ multiplex PCR. Of fewer than 3 million clones in the sample, less than 95% are singletons; the top ten hold 0.37%. The material sequenced was naive CD4+ T cells from PBMCs. Sample subset: CD45RA+ positively selected. The receptors were sampled from a man aged 18-30 years in good health. Some clones in this sample may be carry-over from other donors' samples.

The rearrangement uses TRBV4-1 and TRBJ1-3; possible D gene TRBD1, 6 bases. The V end lost 4 bases, the J end lost 1 base, and 8 bases lay between the germline ends. This CDR3 is 14 amino acids long. From germline, CDR1 is MGHRA and CDR2 YSYEKL. CDR3 protein: CASSLTGSGNTIYF. CDR3 DNA: TGCGCCAGCAGCCTCACAGGGTCTGGAAACACCATATATTTT.

The chain couples TRBV11-1 to TRBJ1-2, with D uncertain. The CDR3 has 13 amino acids. Trimming removed 0 bases from V and 5 bases from J, with 7 bases in between. CDR1 and CDR2 (germline): SGHAT, FQDESV (reference sequence). The CDR3 sequence is CASSLASSYGYTF. The CDR3 DNA sequence: TGTGCCAGCAGCTTAGCCAGTTCTTATGGCTACACCTTC.

V usage is TRBV18 and J usage is TRBJ1-1; perhaps TRBD1 as D (5 bases). The germline V gene has CDR1 KGHSH and CDR2 LQKENI. With 5 bases removed from V and 0 bases from J, the gap between germline ends came to 13 bases. This CDR3 has 15 residues. The CDR3 loop reads CASSGSGMMNTEAFF. The CDR3 nucleotides read TGTGCCAGCTCAGGTTCAGGGATGATGAACACTGAAGCTTTCTTT.

The chain recombines TRBV27 with TRBJ2-6; D is undetermined. V shed 6 bases and J shed 0 bases, with 6 bases lying between them. This CDR3 spans 14 amino acids. The germline V gene encodes CDR1 MNHEY and CDR2 SMNVEV (reference sequence). The CDR3 spells CASRPTSGANVLTF. The CDR3 DNA follows: TGTGCCAGCAGACCGACCTCTGGGGCCAACGTCCTGACTTTC.

The DNA of the CDR3 is TGTGCCAGCAGCCTTTCTCCAGGACTAGCGGGAGAGCAGTTCTTC. This sequence encodes CASSLSPGLAGEQFF. The chain recombines TRBV5-4 with TRBJ2-1; 12 bases map to TRBD2. Germline loops: CDR1 SGHNT, CDR2 YYREEE (reference sequence). The CDR3 contains 15 residues. The V and J ends lost 4 bases and 10 bases, in that order; junction bases with no gene match: 9.

The V gene is TRBV6-6, the J gene TRBJ2-7, with D possibly being TRBD1 (5 bases). The CDR3 spans 15 residues. The germline V gene has CDR1 MNHNY and CDR2 SVGAGI (reference sequence). V lost 5 bases and J 0 bases, leaving 14 bases between the germline ends. In DNA form, the CDR3 reads TGTGCCAGCAGTCGCCTTGACAGTGGCTCCTACGAGCAGTACTTC. The encoded protein is CASSRLDSGSYEQYF.

This chain connects TRBV11-1 to TRBJ2-4; a weak D match, TRBD2 (5 bases). V was trimmed by 5 bases and J by 6 bases, leaving 8 bases between them. Germline V gene lookup returns CDR1 SGHAT and CDR2 FQDESV (reference sequence). The CDR3 has 12 amino acids. CDR3 in amino acids: CASSQSGNIQYF. The CDR3 DNA follows: TGTGCCAGCAGCCAGAGCGGAAACATTCAGTACTTC.

CDR3 DNA: TGTGCCAGCAGTTTCCGGGACGGATTTCCCGGGGAGCTGTTTTTT. Protein product: CASSFRDGFPGELFF. V usage is TRBV6-5 and J usage is TRBJ2-2; the D gene could be TRBD1 or TRBD2 (5 bases each). The CDR3 is made up of 15 amino acids. CDR1 is MNHEY, CDR2 SVGAGI, per germline. V was shortened by 4 bases and J by 6 bases, with 15 bases between the two germline ends.

The chain combines TRBV6-5 with TRBJ1-1; D possibly corresponds to TRBD1 (5 bases). Trimming removed 2 bases from V and 1 base from J, with 11 bases in between. Germline values: CDR1 MNHEY, CDR2 SVGAGI. This CDR3 is built from 15 residues. CDR3 sequence reads: CASSYPGTKNTEAFF. The DNA for the CDR3 is TGTGCCAGCAGTTACCCGGGGACCAAGAACACTGAAGCTTTCTTT.

The chain uses TRBV5-8 and TRBJ1-4; 9 bases match TRBD1. V gave up 1 base and J gave up 8 bases; unmatched junction bases: 9. Germline V gene lookup returns CDR1 SGHTS and CDR2 YDEGEE. The CDR3 consists of 16 residues. The CDR3 DNA is TGTGCCAGCAGCTTGAAACCGGGACAGGGAAAGGAAAAACTGTTTTTT. This encodes CASSLKPGQGKEKLFF.

V is TRBV28 and J is TRBJ2-7; D gene unclear. CDR3 length: 16 amino acids. CDR1 is MDHEN and CDR2 is SYDVKM in the germline V gene. V was shortened by 2 bases and J by 0 bases, with 14 bases between the two germline ends. The CDR3 loop is CASSLRAQLNSYEQYF. Written as DNA, the CDR3 is TGTGCCAGCAGTTTAAGGGCCCAACTCAACTCCTACGAGCAGTACTTC.

The chain recombines TRBV5-1 with TRBJ1-4; D uncertain. Trimming removed 9 bases at V and 8 bases at J, with 20 bases between. Germline-derived CDR1 and CDR2 are SGHRS and YFSETQ. CDR3 length equals 14 residues. The CDR3 reads CATSIGQVGEKLFF. The CDR3 DNA reads TGCGCCACCTCGATCGGGCAAGTCGGGGAAAAACTGTTTTTT.

The rearrangement joins TRBV18 to TRBJ1-1; TRBD1 agrees at 7 bases. V was pared by 6 bases and J by 1 base, with 8 bases of the junction left unmatched. Germline lookup yields CDR1 KGHSH and CDR2 LQKENI. The CDR3 loop spans 15 amino acids. The CDR3 loop reads CASSLAWTGNTEAFF. CDR3 DNA sequence: TGTGCCAGCTCCCTGGCGTGGACAGGGAACACTGAAGCTTTCTTT.

This sequence joins TRBV6-1 and TRBJ2-7; D perhaps matches TRBD1 (6 bases). The CDR3 sequence is 15 residues long. Per the germline V gene, CDR1 is MNHNS and CDR2 is SASEGT. The germline V and J ends were trimmed by 7 bases and 3 bases, with 19 bases remaining between them. This CDR3 is CASTIEAGVVYEQYF. The CDR3 coding sequence is TGTGCCAGCACCATCGAGGCAGGGGTTGTCTACGAGCAGTACTTC.

The chain carries TRBV5-1 and TRBJ1-5; D is unresolved. The germline V gene has CDR1 SGHRS and CDR2 YFSETQ. Trimming took 0 bases from V and 3 from J, leaving 10 bases between them. The CDR3 totals 15 residues. CDR3 bases: TGCGCCAGCAGCTTGGAAGGGTCCCCCAATCAGCCCCAGCATTTT. Translated, it gives CASSLEGSPNQPQHF.

The rearrangement uses TRBV5-1 and TRBJ2-1; a weak D match, TRBD1 (6 bases). Germline V gives CDR1 SGHRS, CDR2 YFSETQ. Trimming pared 4 bases from V and 9 bases from J, leaving 17 bases between. This CDR3 comprises 14 residues. The CDR3 DNA is TGCGCCAGCAGCATCTCGGACAGTTCCGGTGAGCAGTTCTTC. This codes for CASSISDSSGEQFF.

Turning to this clone: Other nucleotide sequences from this sample produce the same CDR3. This sequence joins TRBV20-1 and TRBJ2-5; D not certain. The CDR3 runs to 11 residues. V gave up 4 bases and J gave up 2 bases, with 5 bases separating them. Germline V gene data show CDR1 as DFQATT and CDR2 as SNEGSKA (reference sequence). The CDR3 nucleotides read TGCAGTGCTATTATTCAAGAGACCCAGTACTTC. Protein product: CSAIIQETQYF.

V is TRBV5-1 and J is TRBJ2-3, with TRBD1 identical over 7 bases. Unmatched junction bases numbered 7, after V lost 3 bases and J lost 6 bases. This CDR3 spans 14 amino acids. The germline V gene has CDR1 SGHRS and CDR2 YFSETQ. Written as DNA, the CDR3 is TGCGCCAGCAGCTCAAGACAGGGTTATGATACGCAGTATTTT. Protein: CASSSRQGYDTQYF.

The chain is built from TRBV29-1 and TRBJ2-7; 7 bases agree with TRBD2. This CDR3 contains 13 residues. Germline-derived CDR1 and CDR2 are SQVTM and ANQGSEA. With V trimmed by 5 bases and J by 3 bases, 7 bases remained unmatched. The CDR3 DNA reads as TGCAGCGTTAATGGGAGGGGAGGCTACGAGCAGTACTTC. This encodes CSVNGRGGYEQYF.

Worth noting for this clone: Compared with germline, one end of the junction differs, possibly owing to a read error. The CDR3 DNA reads TGTGCCAGCAGCGGAAACGCAGGGAACAGTGAAGCTTTCTTT. Its translation: CASSGNAGNSEAFF. V is TRBV5-6 and J is TRBJ1-1, with D possibly being TRBD1 (5 bases). The CDR3 runs to 14 residues. CDR1 SGHDT and CDR2 YYEEEE come from the germline V gene.

CDR3 in amino acids: CSVEAERLAGSGYEQFF. In DNA form, the CDR3 reads TGCAGCGTTGAAGCCGAAAGACTAGCGGGCTCCGGGTATGAGCAGTTCTTC. V is TRBV29-1 and J is TRBJ2-1; 10 positions agree with TRBD2. CDR3 length: 17 amino acids. Trimming took 1 base from V and 8 from J; bases not matched to a gene: 14. CDR1 is SQVTM and CDR2 is ANQGSEA in the germline V gene.

The chain uses TRBV6-1 and TRBJ1-3; D not resolved. The CDR3 runs to 16 residues. Trimming cost V 1 base and J 1 base, with 11 bases left between them. Germline CDR1 is MNHNS and CDR2 is SASEGT. CDR3 DNA sequence: TGTGCCAGCAGTGAAGACGAAGGGATGTCTGGAAACACCATATATTTT. It translates to CASSEDEGMSGNTIYF.

The chain couples TRBV4-1 to TRBJ2-3; 8 bases agree with TRBD2. V trimming: 6 bases; J trimming: 1 base; junction bases outside the gene matches: 9. The CDR3 sequence is 16 residues long. Germline CDR1 is MGHRA and CDR2 is YSYEKL. In DNA form, the CDR3 reads TGCGCCAGCAGATCCCCAGGAGCGGGGGGCACAGATACGCAGTATTTT. This encodes CASRSPGAGGTDTQYF.

The CDR3 sequence is CAWSFGGSGNTIYF. In DNA form, the CDR3 reads TGTGCCTGGAGTTTTGGGGGGTCTGGAAACACCATATATTTT. The chain couples TRBV30 to TRBJ1-3; maybe TRBD1 (5 bases). Germline V gene sequence: CDR1 GTSNPN, CDR2 SVGIG (reference sequence). CDR3 length: 14 residues. V was pared by 2 bases and J by 1 base, with 9 bases between.

The rearrangement links TRBV5-4 to TRBJ2-1; 14 bases are shared with TRBD2. The trim removed 7 bases at V and 6 bases at J, leaving 12 bases unmatched. The CDR3 loop spans 17 amino acids. CDR1 is SGHNT, CDR2 YYREEE, per germline (reference sequence). The CDR3 DNA reads as TGTGCCAGCCACGGGACTAGCGGGAGTCCCCCTTTCAATGAGCAGTTCTTC. Its translation is CASHGTSGSPPFNEQFF.

The V gene is TRBV5-1, the J gene TRBJ1-2; no clear D gene. CDR1 is SGHRS, CDR2 YFSETQ, per germline. This CDR3 spans 16 amino acids. Trimming left V 3 bases short and J 8 bases short, with 23 bases between. The CDR3 protein is CASSSEGLPLSSGYTF. CDR3 DNA: TGCGCCAGCAGCTCGGAGGGTCTCCCCTTAAGCTCAGGCTACACCTTC.

The V and J genes are TRBV6-6 and TRBJ2-3, with 9 bases matching TRBD2. Looked up from germline, CDR1 is MNHNY and CDR2 is SVGAGI (reference sequence). V trimming: 7 bases; J trimming: 3 bases; junction bases outside the gene matches: 5. The CDR3 contains 14 residues. In DNA, the CDR3 is TGTGCCAGCAAAATAGCGGGAGCGACAGATACGCAGTATTTT. Residues: CASKIAGATDTQYF.